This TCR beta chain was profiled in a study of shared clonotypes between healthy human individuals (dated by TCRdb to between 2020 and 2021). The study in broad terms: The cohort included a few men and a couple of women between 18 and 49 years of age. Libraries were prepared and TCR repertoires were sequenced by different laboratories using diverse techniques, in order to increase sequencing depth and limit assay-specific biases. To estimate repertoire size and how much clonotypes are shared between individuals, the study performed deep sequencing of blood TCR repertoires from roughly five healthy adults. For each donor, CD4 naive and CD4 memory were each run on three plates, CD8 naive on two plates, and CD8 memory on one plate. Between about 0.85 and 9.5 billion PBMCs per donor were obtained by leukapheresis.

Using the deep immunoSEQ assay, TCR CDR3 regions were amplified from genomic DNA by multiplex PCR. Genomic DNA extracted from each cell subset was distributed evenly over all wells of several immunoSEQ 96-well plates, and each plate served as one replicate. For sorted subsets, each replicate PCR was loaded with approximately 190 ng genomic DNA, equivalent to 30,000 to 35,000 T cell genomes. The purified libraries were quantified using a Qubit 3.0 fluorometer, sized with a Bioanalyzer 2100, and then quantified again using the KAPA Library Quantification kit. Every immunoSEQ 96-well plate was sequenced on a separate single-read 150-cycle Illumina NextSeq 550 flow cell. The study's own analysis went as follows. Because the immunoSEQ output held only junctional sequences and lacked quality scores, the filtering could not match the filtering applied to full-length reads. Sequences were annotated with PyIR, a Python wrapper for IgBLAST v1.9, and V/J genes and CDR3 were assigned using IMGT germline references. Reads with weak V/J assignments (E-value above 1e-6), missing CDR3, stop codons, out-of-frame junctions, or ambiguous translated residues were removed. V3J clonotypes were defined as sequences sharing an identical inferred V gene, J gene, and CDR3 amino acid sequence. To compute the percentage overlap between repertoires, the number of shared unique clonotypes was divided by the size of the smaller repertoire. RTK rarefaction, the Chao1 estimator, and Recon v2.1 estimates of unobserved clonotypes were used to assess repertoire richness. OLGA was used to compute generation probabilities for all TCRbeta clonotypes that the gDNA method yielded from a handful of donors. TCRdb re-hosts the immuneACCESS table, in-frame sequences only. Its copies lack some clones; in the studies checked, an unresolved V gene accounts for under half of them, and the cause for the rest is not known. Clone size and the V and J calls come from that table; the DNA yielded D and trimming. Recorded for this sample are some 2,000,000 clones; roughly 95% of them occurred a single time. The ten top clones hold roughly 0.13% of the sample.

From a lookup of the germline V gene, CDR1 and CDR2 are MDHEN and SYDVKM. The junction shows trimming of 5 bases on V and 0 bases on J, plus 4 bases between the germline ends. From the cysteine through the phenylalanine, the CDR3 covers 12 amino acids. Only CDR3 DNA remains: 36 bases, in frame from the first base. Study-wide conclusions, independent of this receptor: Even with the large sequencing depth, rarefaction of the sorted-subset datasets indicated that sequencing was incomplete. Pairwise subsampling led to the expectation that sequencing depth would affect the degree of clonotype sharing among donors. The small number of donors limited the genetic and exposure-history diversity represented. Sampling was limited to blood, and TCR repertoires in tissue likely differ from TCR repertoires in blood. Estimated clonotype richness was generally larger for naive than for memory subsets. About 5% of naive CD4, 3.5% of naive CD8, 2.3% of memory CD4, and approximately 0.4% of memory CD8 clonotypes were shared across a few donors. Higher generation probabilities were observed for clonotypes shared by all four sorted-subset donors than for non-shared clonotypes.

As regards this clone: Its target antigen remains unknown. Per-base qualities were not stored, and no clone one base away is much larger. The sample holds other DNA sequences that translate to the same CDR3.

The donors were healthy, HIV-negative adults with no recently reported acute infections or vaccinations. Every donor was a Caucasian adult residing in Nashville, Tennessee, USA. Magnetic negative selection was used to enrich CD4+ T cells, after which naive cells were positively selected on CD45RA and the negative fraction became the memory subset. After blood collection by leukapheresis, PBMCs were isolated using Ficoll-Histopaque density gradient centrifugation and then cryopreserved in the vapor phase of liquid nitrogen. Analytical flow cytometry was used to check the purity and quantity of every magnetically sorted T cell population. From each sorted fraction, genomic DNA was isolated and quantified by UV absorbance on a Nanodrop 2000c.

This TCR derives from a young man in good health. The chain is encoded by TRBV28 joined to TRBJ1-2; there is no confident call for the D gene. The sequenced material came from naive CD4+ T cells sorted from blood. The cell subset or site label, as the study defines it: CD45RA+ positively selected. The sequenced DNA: TGTGCCAGCAGTGCAGCTAACTATGGCTACACCTTC. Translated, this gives CASSAANYGYTF.